The sequence of this T cell receptor (beta chain) was determined in a study of cytomegalovirus exposure and HLA in healthy donors. This CDR3 spans 15 amino acids. The germline V and J ends were trimmed by 2 bases and 0 bases, with 10 bases remaining between them. CDR1 is KGHSH and CDR2 is LQKENI in the germline V gene. Amplification used 60 Vbeta primers and 13 Jbeta primers. Measured with immunoSEQ multiplex PCR; TCRdb has only the in-frame clones, and not every one. There are some 100,000 clones in the sample; 60% to 85% occur only once, and 9.5% to 15% lies in the top ten. Study outcomes and limitations: Among CMV-associated TCR beta chains, most appeared HLA-restricted in a later analysis.

Comment on this clone: Its antigen remains unknown.

The chain carries TRBV18 and TRBJ1-1; D is perhaps TRBD1 (6 bases). The sequencing sample was made of PBMCs. This sequence originates from a woman between 35 and 50 years old in good health and CMV-seropositive. The CDR3 DNA follows: TGTGCCAGCTCACCAGGACAGCTATTGAACACTGAAGCTTTCTTT. Its translation: CASSPGQLLNTEAFF.